This is a list of T cell receptor beta chains from one sample in a study of blood T cell repertoires in COVID-19. Using immunoSEQ multiplex PCR, the repertoire was profiled, and TCRdb retains in-frame clones only, with some absent. Counted here are over 250,000 clones, 75% to 90% occurring once; the ten biggest clones make up roughly an eighth. The specimen was peripheral blood. The source is a woman in her fifties or sixties with acute or convalescent COVID-19. The CDR3 runs from the conserved cysteine through the conserved F or W. Each record gives: V gene, J gene, D gene, clone size, CDR3 DNA, CDR3 protein. The D gene is left open where the match is weak. A row's size may be missing; if present it is once, few, many or a size class.

>TRBV27|TRBJ1-2|-|-
TGTGCCAGCAGTTTATCGGGGGGCTATGGCTACACCTTC
CASSLSGGYGYTF
>TRBV27|TRBJ1-1|-|-
TGTGCCAGCAGTTATAGGGCGGGTGAAGCTTTCTTT
CASSYRAGEAFF
>TRBV18|TRBJ2-5|TRBD1|-
TGTGCCAGCTCACCAGTGGCAGGGGGCGGCCAAGAGACCCAGTACTTC
CASSPVAGGGQETQYF
>TRBV7-3|TRBJ2-7|TRBD1|-
TGTGCCAGCAGCTTAAATGACAGGGGGCGAAAGCGGTACTTC
CASSLNDRGRKRYF
>TRBV6-5|TRBJ1-6|TRBD1|few
TGTGCCAGCAGTTTAAGACAGGGCTATAATTCACCCCTCCACTTT
CASSLRQGYNSPLHF
>TRBV11-2|TRBJ2-1|-|-
TGTGCCAGCAGCTTAGTCACCTACAATGAGCAGTTCTTC
CASSLVTYNEQFF
>TRBV5-1|TRBJ2-1|TRBD2|few
TGCGCCAGCAGCTTGAATAGCGGGAGGGAGAATGAGCAGTTCTTC
CASSLNSGRENEQFF
>TRBV13|TRBJ1-4|-|-
TGTGCCAGCAGTCTCCGCGGGGGCCTACATGAAAAACTGTTTTTT
CASSLRGGLHEKLFF
>TRBV5-1|TRBJ2-5|TRBD2|-
TGCGCCAGCAGCTTGACCGGGGGGGAGACCCAGTACTTC
CASSLTGGETQYF
>TRBV9|TRBJ2-3|TRBD2|few
TGTGCCAGCGATCCCGGGGGGGCCGTAGATACGCAGTATTTT
CASDPGGAVDTQYF
>TRBV9|TRBJ1-2|-|-
TGTGCCAGCAGCCCCACCGGACAAACGTTTCCAAACTATGGCTACACCTTC
CASSPTGQTFPNYGYTF
>TRBV7-9|TRBJ2-7|TRBD1|-
TGTGCCAGCAGCTTACAGGGGGCCTTGGGCGAGCAGTACTTC
CASSLQGALGEQYF
>TRBV7-9|TRBJ2-4|TRBD1|-
TGTGCCAGCAGCCAGGACAGGGATGGTGGCATTCAGTACTTC
CASSQDRDGGIQYF
>TRBV9|TRBJ2-3|TRBD2|-
TGTGCCAGCAGCGTAGAGCCTAGCGGGGCAGTCGTAGATACGCAGTATTTT
CASSVEPSGAVVDTQYF
>TRBV6-5|TRBJ1-2|TRBD1|-
TGTGCCAGCAGTCTGGACCACAGGGGCGGCTACACCTTC
CASSLDHRGGYTF
>TRBV6-6|TRBJ1-5|-|-
TGTGCCAGCAGTCCACGACAGGTTAATCAGCCCCAGCATTTT
CASSPRQVNQPQHF
>TRBV7-2|TRBJ2-7|-|-
TGTGCCAGCAGGGGGGGTGTGCAGTACGAGCAGTACTTC
CASRGGVQYEQYF
>TRBV21-1|TRBJ2-7|-|-
TGTGCCAGCAGCAAAGGGGGCTTCGACGAGCAGTACTTC
CASSKGGFDEQYF
>TRBV6-6|TRBJ2-7|-|-
TGTGCCAGCAGTCCTCCGGGGGGCCGCTTCTACGAGCAGTACTTC
CASSPPGGRFYEQYF
>TRBV15|TRBJ1-4|-|-
TGTGCCACCAGCAGAGAAGGGAGGGCTAATGAAAAACTGTTTTTT
CATSREGRANEKLFF
>TRBV18|TRBJ2-6|-|few
TGTGCCAGCTCACTCCGCGGCGGGGCCAACGTCCTGACTTTC
CASSLRGGANVLTF
>TRBV24-1|TRBJ1-1|-|-
TGTGCCACCAGTGCGACATCGGGGGGGAACACTGAAGCTTTCTTT
CATSATSGGNTEAFF
>TRBV3-1/TRBV3-2|TRBJ1-6|-|-
TGTGCCAGCAGCCAAGGGGCCAGCCTAAATAATTCACCCCTCCACTTT
CASSQGASLNNSPLHF
>TRBV6-5|TRBJ1-1|TRBD1|once
TGTGCCAGCAGGGGGGACAGGGGGATGAACACTGAAGCTTTCTTT
CASRGDRGMNTEAFF
>TRBV18|TRBJ1-1|-|once
TGTGCCAGCTCACCGGGCGGGGTTGACACTGAAGCTTTCTTT
CASSPGGVDTEAFF
>TRBV10-3|TRBJ2-3|TRBD2|-
TGTGCCATCAGACCCACAGGGTCGGTAGCGGGAGATGAGGATACGCAGTATTTT
CAIRPTGSVAGDEDTQYF
>TRBV7-9|TRBJ2-1|TRBD2|-
TGTGCCAGCAGCTTCCCTCTAAGCTCCGGGACTAGCGTTTACAATGAGCAGTTCTTC
CASSFPLSSGTSVYNEQFF
>TRBV5-1|TRBJ1-6|TRBD1|few
TGCGCCAGCAGCGGGGGACAGGAAAATTCACCCCTCCACTTT
CASSGGQENSPLHF
>TRBV4-1|TRBJ1-6|TRBD1|-
TGCGCCAGCAGCCTTACAGGGGCTTCACCCCTCCACTTT
CASSLTGASPLHF
>TRBV5-6|TRBJ2-1|TRBD2|-
TGTGCCAGCAGCTCAAAATTCACTAGCGGGGGGAGGTCCTACAATGAGCAGTTCTTC
CASSSKFTSGGRSYNEQFF
>TRBV7-2|TRBJ2-3|-|-
TGTGCCAGCAGCCAGACATTTGGGGATACGCAGTATTTT
CASSQTFGDTQYF
>TRBV5-1|TRBJ2-7|-|-
TGCGCCAGCAGCTTAAATTCCGGTTTTGACGAGCAGTACTTC
CASSLNSGFDEQYF
>TRBV30|TRBJ1-1|TRBD1|-
TGTGCCTGGGGAAGGAGGACAGGGCCGAACACTGAAGCTTTCTTT
CAWGRRTGPNTEAFF